This TCR beta chain was recovered during a study of T-cell memory formation after mild COVID-19 listed by TCRdb under 2021. For context, the study as a whole: TCR sequence clusters from the two donors were largely donor specific. In a couple of donors, T-cell clones that expanded and contracted after mild COVID-19 were tracked by sequencing TCRalpha and TCRbeta repertoires over time. Two young, previously healthy adult volunteers made up the cohort, one male and one female.

From its cysteine to its phenylalanine, the CDR3 spans 16 amino acids. The entry retains the CDR3 DNA only, 48 bases that are in frame from base 1. V and J lose 5 bases and 1 base, and a span of 14 bases separates them. The germline V gene (reference sequence) yields MNHEY for CDR1 and SMNVEV for CDR2. The investigation overall reported the following: Balanced CD4/CD8 phenotypes were observed for clones contracting from day 15 to 85, whereas a bias towards CD4+ was observed for a second wave of clones expanding from day 15 to 37. Whether the second-wave clones peaking on day 37 were SARS-CoV-2 specific was not confirmed. Contracting CD4+ clones turned up mainly in the CM and EM memory subsets, whereas EMRA was where CD8+ clones were enriched. Some responding clones were detected in pre-infection memory, suggesting pre-existing cross-reactive memory T cells joined the SARS-CoV-2 response. Only a couple of mild cases were covered in the study, and larger cohorts including severe cases with pre-infection samples were considered necessary.

The instrument given in TCRdb is Illumina NovaSeq 6000. TCRalpha and TCRbeta cDNA libraries were built by 5'RACE with constant-segment primers, adding sample barcodes and unique molecular identifiers. RNA was extracted from every sample with Trizol reagent. Libraries were amplified in two PCR steps, with a second sample barcode and Illumina TruSeq adapters added in the second step. Libraries were sequenced on an Illumina NovaSeq with 2 x 150 bp paired-end reads. In the authors' own workflow: The reads were demultiplexed and collapsed into UMI-guided consensus sequences using migec v1.2.7. Using mixcr v2.1.11, the UMI consensuses were aligned to TRA and TRB V and J templates and assembled into clonotypes. A clonotype was counted as expanded or contracted only when both edgeR and NoisET called the clonotype significant, with the noise models trained on biological replicates. For edgeR calls, a false discovery rate-adjusted p below 0.01 and a log2 fold-change threshold of 1 were applied. As an exploratory analysis of dynamics, max-normalized trajectories of the 1000 most abundant clonotypes were examined with PCA combined with hierarchical clustering. The CD4 or CD8 phenotype of responding clones was assigned using the separately sequenced CD4+ and CD8+ repertoires. TCRdb redid the processing of the public reads, applying fastp at Q25 and MiXCR, and retained in-frame beta chains. Each entry merges the rows of one CDR3 protein and shows their most common DNA and genes. TCRdb, not the original authors, processed these V and J calls. In all, the sample holds about 290,000 distinct CDR3 sequences, and about a sixth of those were seen once. More than 20% of the sample is in the top ten clones.

Ficoll-Paque density gradient centrifugation was used to isolate PBMCs. Of note for this clonotype: This receptor's antigen is unknown. The sample holds no much larger clone one base away, and base qualities are not on file.

Here the chain combines TRBV27 and TRBJ2-2, with a weak D call of TRBD1 (5 bases match). This clonotype originated in a man aged 18 to 29 who had mild COVID-19 (a few samples of this study predate the infection). The sample titles of this study are shuffled in the database, so cell type and time point are left out; the donor was told from shared clones. The sequencing input was PBMCs or a T cell subset sorted from them (not recorded which). The CDR3 reads CASSIDRELNTGELFF. The DNA sequence is as follows: TGTGCCAGCAGTATCGACAGAGAGCTGAACACCGGGGAGCTGTTTTTT.